This T cell receptor (beta chain) was profiled in a study of blood T cell repertoires in COVID-19 (dated by TCRdb to about 2020). About the full investigation: Samples from collaborators originated in the United States, Italy and Spain and spanned both the acute and convalescent phases of COVID-19. Where HLA class I and class II types were available, the types were taken from metadata supplied by the sample provider, not from assay-based typing. The samples were drawn from two sources: the first 160 participants of the ongoing ImmuneRACE study, and 1,200 or so subjects contributed by 6 global collaborators. A de-identified subject ID, COVID-19 status, age in years and sex were almost always included in the sample metadata. The material from the prospective study consisted of cDNA or gDNA derived from T cells, B-cell-depleted T cells, or PBMCs. Deeply sampled blood TCRbeta repertoires from subjects exposed to, actively infected with, or recovered from COVID-19 were included in the dataset. A freely available public database, intended as a resource for researchers studying the immune response to SARS-CoV-2, is where the repertoires were released.

Whole blood was collected in K2EDTA tubes by collaborating institutions according to the institutions' own protocols. For TCRbeta analysis, collaborator samples were shipped as frozen whole blood, as isolated PBMCs, or as DNA extracted from either sample type. Paper-wide results and their limitations: How much clinical and demographic metadata was included differed by source and by participant, and the metadata was provided uncurated.

The immunoSEQ Assay, a bias-controlled multiplex PCR, was used to amplify TCRbeta CDR3 regions from genomic DNA. The published analysis was carried out like this. Nucleated cell counts per sample were estimated from amplification of reference gene primers within the assay. To quantify the absolute abundance of each unique TCRbeta CDR3 rearrangement, sequence reads were collapsed and filtered. Productive Simpson clonality was computed per sample as the square root of Simpson's diversity index over productive rearrangements. TCRdb holds this immuneACCESS table with in-frame rearrangements only. Some clones are missing; in checked studies, unresolved V genes explain under half, and the rest has no known cause. V, J and clone size derive from that table, while D and trimming were established from the DNA sequence. In all, the sample holds 95,000 to 150,000 clones, and over 65% of those were seen once. Of the sample, 0.86% falls within the top ten clones.

The CDR3, cysteine through phenylalanine, is 16 amino acids long. This entry keeps only the CDR3 DNA: 48 bases, framed from base 1. Per the germline V gene, SQVTM is the CDR1 and ANQGSEA is the CDR2. The junction carries 16 bases between V and J, which are trimmed by 4 bases and 0 bases respectively. As concerns this clone: What antigen it recognizes has not been identified. No base-level quality is on record; no much larger clone is a single base apart.

The sequence was obtained from a human donor with acute or convalescent COVID-19. The donor label of this sample is uncertain. Sequencing used peripheral blood. The rearrangement joined TRBV29-1 to TRBJ1-3, with the identity of the D gene unclear. The DNA is as follows: TGCAGCGTTGCGGAGACTAGAATTCTCTCTGGAAACACCATATATTTT. Translated, it reads CSVAETRILSGNTIYF.